These 12 T cell receptor beta chains share one sample of origin, sequenced in a study of OX40 agonist ivuxolimab in advanced cancers. Some clones are missing from TCRdb's copy, which holds only in-frame ones; the method was immunoSEQ multiplex PCR. The sample gives around 95,000 clones, 89% of which show up once; around 0.16% is in the top ten. The sample here was CD4+ or CD8+ T cells sorted from blood, taken in a trial of the OX40 agonist ivuxolimab. These receptors all come from an adult with an advanced solid tumor such as melanoma, head and neck, liver or kidney cancer.

The genes are TRBV11-1 and TRBJ2-2, with 10 bases aligning to TRBD1. CDR1 and CDR2 from the germline V gene are SGHAT and FQDESV (reference sequence). The ends lost 3 bases at V and 3 bases at J; junction bases unmatched: 1. CDR3 length: 15 residues. As DNA, the CDR3 is TGTGCCAGCAGCTTTGGGACAGGGGACACCGGGGAGCTGTTTTTT. The encoded protein is CASSFGTGDTGELFF.

The genes are TRBV5-6 and TRBJ2-1; D not resolved. This CDR3 contains 15 residues. In germline, CDR1 is SGHDT, CDR2 YYEEEE. Trimming cost V 2 bases and J 2 bases, with 11 bases left between them. This chain's CDR3 is CASSFVLGTYNEQFF. The CDR3 nucleotides read TGTGCCAGCAGCTTTGTGTTGGGTACCTACAATGAGCAGTTCTTC.

This chain joins TRBV6-1 and TRBJ2-7; 10 positions match TRBD2. The germline CDR1 and CDR2 sequences are MNHNS and SASEGT. The ends lost 7 bases at V and 4 bases at J; junction bases unmatched: 10. The CDR3 is made up of 15 amino acids. The CDR3 bases are TGTGCCAGCACGGGTCTAGCGGGGGCCGTATACGAGCAGTACTTC. Amino acids: CASTGLAGAVYEQYF.

The chain combines TRBV10-3 with TRBJ2-7; D might be TRBD2 (6 bases). This CDR3 is 14 amino acids long. The V and J ends lost 4 bases and 3 bases respectively, with 13 bases between them. Germline CDR1 is ENHRY and CDR2 is SYGVKD. CDR3 sequence: CAISGTRGFYEQYF. CDR3 nucleotide sequence: TGTGCCATCAGTGGAACCCGGGGGTTCTACGAGCAGTACTTC.

Here the CDR3 reads CASSFRAGPAIGPQHF. DNA of the CDR3: TGTGCCAGCAGCTTTCGGGCGGGACCGGCAATTGGGCCCCAGCATTTT. The chain has TRBV5-5 and TRBJ1-5, with D possibly being TRBD1 (5 bases). This CDR3 contains 16 residues. CDR1 and CDR2 from the germline V gene are SGHKS and YYEKEE (reference sequence). The germline V and J ends were trimmed by 2 bases and 9 bases, with 21 bases remaining between them.

The rearrangement links TRBV19 to TRBJ1-4, with TRBD1 as a possible D gene (5 bases). From germline, CDR1 is LNHDA and CDR2 SQIVND (reference sequence). The CDR3 sequence is 15 residues long. V was shortened by 2 bases and J by 8 bases, with 15 bases between the two germline ends. The DNA for the CDR3 is TGTGCCAGTAGTATAAGCGGGGCTGGTGGGGAAAAACTGTTTTTT. This sequence encodes CASSISGAGGEKLFF.

V usage is TRBV20-1 and J usage is TRBJ2-7; D is undetermined. V lost 3 bases and J lost 6, with 9 bases in between. The germline V gene encodes CDR1 DFQATT and CDR2 SNEGSKA (reference sequence). This CDR3 contains 11 residues. The CDR3 reads CSASYASEQYF. CDR3 coding DNA: TGCAGTGCTAGTTACGCTAGCGAGCAGTACTTC.

The V and J genes are TRBV5-1 and TRBJ2-1; 7 nucleotides match TRBD2. V lost 0 bases and J lost 0; bases outside the gene matches: 3. Germline V CDR1 and CDR2: SGHRS, YFSETQ. This CDR3 has 16 amino acids. The CDR3 DNA sequence: TGCGCCAGCAGCTTGGTTGGGGGGGTCTCCTACAATGAGCAGTTCTTC. Translated: CASSLVGGVSYNEQFF.

This rearrangement joins TRBV19 to TRBJ1-1, with unresolved D. Germline CDR1 reads LNHDA; CDR2 reads SQIVND (reference sequence). The CDR3 runs to 13 residues. Trimming removed 3 bases at V and 7 bases at J, with 12 bases between. CDR3 DNA sequence: TGTGCCAGTAGTATGTTGTTAGGTGGTGAAGCTTTCTTT. Amino acids: CASSMLLGGEAFF.

The chain combines TRBV18 with TRBJ2-4; D unclear. The V gene lost 4 bases and the J gene lost 0 bases, with 7 bases spanning the gap. In germline, CDR1 is KGHSH, CDR2 LQKENI. The CDR3 sequence is 14 residues long. The CDR3 sequence is CASSQGGAKNIQYF. The CDR3 DNA reads as TGTGCCAGCTCACAGGGTGGAGCCAAAAACATTCAGTACTTC.

The rearrangement joins TRBV7-8 to TRBJ2-7; D ambiguous. V dropped 5 bases and J dropped 3 bases, with 8 bases sitting between them. This CDR3 has 12 amino acids. Germline CDR1 SGHVS, CDR2 FQNEAQ. CDR3 amino acids: CASSLRVYEQYF. The CDR3 DNA reads as TGTGCCAGCAGCCTTAGGGTCTACGAGCAGTACTTC.

CDR3 protein: CASSFPPVAGGPREQFF. The CDR3 DNA is TGTGCCAGCAGTTTCCCGCCGGTAGCGGGAGGGCCTAGGGAGCAGTTCTTC. The rearrangement links TRBV27 to TRBJ2-1, with 11 bases that match TRBD2. Germline CDR1 is MNHEY and CDR2 is SMNVEV (reference sequence). The length of the CDR3 is 17 residues. With V trimmed by 3 bases and J by 10 bases, 14 bases remained unmatched.